Listed below are T cell receptor beta chains from one sample, sequenced in a study of a mutant IDH1 vaccine in newly diagnosed glioma. The table came from immunoSEQ multiplex PCR; TCRdb's copy has only in-frame clones and leaves some out. The sample includes 120,000 or so clones, about four fifths of them seen just once. What these receptors recognize is not known. This sample comprised PBMCs, obtained from a glioma patient whose treatment included an IDH1 peptide vaccine. These TCRs come from a man aged 35 to 55 with glioma. The CDR3 runs from the conserved cysteine through the conserved F or W.

TRBV19 CASSISDSYEQYF
TRBV4-1 CASSPPPWQSNSPLHF
TRBV15 CATSRAGTVSYEQYF
TRBV6-5 CASASSRVREKLFF
TRBV11-2 CASSLDGRVRGYTF
TRBV7-6 CASSLLGYEQYF
TRBV6-1 CAIGGLHYEQYF
TRBV2 CASSELPTGTYEQYF
TRBV7-2 CASSPTNVNTEAFF
TRBV5-1 CASSLGLGGRNTGELFF
TRBV2 CASSDLQGTDTQYF
TRBV15 CATSREPPNTEAFF
TRBV30 CACQTQNRGSGGYTF
TRBV27 CASSLYGRGSNQPQHF
TRBV27 CASSFSPDTQYF
TRBV6-5 CASSYMAGNQPQHF
TRBV4-3 CASSQGSGTLYGYTF
TRBV9 CASSEGLAGINEQFF
TRBV5-1 CASSQALSGNTIYF
TRBV6-6 CASKGGWGGSQETQYF
TRBV27 CASSLSGVGYTF
TRBV18 CASSNRDGEKLFF
TRBV28 CASSPRQGAGETQYF
TRBV11-3 CASSSTGTHYEQYF
TRBV27 CASSFLGLLSDQPQHF
TRBV2 CASSGRSSPDRGQYF
TRBV15 CATSRDGAGANSPLHF
TRBV28 CASSLRFPPTLGVMSYEQYF
TRBV19 CASSRIAGGTDTQYF
TRBV5-4 CASSPSRGGLNTEAFF
TRBV6-5 CASSYSRVSYEQYF
TRBV9 CASSPLSNTLTDTQYF
TRBV5-4 CASSPPRTERGGYTF
TRBV4-2 CASSQEIHGSLLEQYF
TRBV19 CASSIASGGATGELFF
TRBV5-6 CASSLGGGTYEQYF
TRBV28 CASSLFRVGQPQHF
TRBV4-2 CASSQDPNSYEQYF
TRBV30 CAWRWREGPYEQYF
TRBV6-1 CASTRYNSPLHF